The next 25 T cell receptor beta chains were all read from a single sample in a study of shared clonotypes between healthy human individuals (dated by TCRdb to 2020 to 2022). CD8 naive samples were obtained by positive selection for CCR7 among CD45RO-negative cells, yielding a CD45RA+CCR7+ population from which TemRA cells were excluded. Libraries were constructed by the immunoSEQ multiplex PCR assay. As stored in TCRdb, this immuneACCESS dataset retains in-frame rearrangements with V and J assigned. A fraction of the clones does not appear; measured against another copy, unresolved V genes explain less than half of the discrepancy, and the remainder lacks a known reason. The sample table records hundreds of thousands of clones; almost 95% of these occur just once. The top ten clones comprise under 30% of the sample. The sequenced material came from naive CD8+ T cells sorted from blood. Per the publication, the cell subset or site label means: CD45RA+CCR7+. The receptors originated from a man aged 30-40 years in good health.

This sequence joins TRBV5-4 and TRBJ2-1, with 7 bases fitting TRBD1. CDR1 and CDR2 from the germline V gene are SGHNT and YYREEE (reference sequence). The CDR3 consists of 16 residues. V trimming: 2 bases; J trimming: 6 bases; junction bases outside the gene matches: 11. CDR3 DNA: TGTGCCAGCAGCTTCCAGACAGGGTGGTTATTCAATGAGCAGTTCTTC. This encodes CASSFQTGWLFNEQFF.

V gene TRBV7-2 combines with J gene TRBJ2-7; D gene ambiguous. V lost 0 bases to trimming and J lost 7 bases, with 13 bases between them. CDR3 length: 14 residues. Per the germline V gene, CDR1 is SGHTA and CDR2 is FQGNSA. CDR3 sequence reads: CASSLAFGLQEQYF. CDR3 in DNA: TGTGCCAGCAGCTTAGCCTTTGGCCTACAGGAGCAGTACTTC.

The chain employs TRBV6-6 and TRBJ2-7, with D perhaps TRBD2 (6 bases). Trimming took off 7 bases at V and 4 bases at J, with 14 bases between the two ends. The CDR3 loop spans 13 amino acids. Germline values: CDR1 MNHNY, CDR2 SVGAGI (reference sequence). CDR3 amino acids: CASMEGTRYEQYF. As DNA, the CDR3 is TGTGCCAGCATGGAGGGGACCCGATACGAGCAGTACTTC.

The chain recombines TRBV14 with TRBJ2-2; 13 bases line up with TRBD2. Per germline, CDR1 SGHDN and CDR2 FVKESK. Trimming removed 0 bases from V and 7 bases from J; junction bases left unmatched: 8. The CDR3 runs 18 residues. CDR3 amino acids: CASSQEGLAGALGGELFF. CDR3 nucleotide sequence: TGTGCCAGCAGCCAAGAAGGACTAGCGGGAGCATTGGGCGGGGAGCTGTTTTTT.

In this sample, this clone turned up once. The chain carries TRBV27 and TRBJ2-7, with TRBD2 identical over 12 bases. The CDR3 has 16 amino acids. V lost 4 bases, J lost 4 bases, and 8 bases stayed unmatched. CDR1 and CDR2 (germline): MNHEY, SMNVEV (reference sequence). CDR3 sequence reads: CASSSITSGRPYEQYF. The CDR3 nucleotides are TGTGCCAGCAGTTCCATAACTAGCGGGAGGCCTTACGAGCAGTACTTC.

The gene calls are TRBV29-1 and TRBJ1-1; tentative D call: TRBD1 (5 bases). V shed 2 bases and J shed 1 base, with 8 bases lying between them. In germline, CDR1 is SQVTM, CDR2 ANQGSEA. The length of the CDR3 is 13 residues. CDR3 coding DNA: TGCAGCGTTGAATGGCAGGGGAACACTGAAGCTTTCTTT. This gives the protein CSVEWQGNTEAFF.

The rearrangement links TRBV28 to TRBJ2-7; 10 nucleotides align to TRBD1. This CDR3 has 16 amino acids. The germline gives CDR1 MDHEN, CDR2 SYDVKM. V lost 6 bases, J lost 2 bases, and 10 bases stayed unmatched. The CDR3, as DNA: TGTGCCAGCAGGCGGAGAGGACAGGGGGTCCCCTACGAGCAGTACTTC. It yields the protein CASRRRGQGVPYEQYF.

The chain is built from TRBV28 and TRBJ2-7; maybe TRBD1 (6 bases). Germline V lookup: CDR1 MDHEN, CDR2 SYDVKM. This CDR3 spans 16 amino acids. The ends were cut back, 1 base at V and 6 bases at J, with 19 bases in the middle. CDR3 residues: CASSLSATYTGSEQYF. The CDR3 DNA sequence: TGTGCCAGCAGTTTATCGGCGACCTATACAGGGTCCGAGCAGTACTTC.

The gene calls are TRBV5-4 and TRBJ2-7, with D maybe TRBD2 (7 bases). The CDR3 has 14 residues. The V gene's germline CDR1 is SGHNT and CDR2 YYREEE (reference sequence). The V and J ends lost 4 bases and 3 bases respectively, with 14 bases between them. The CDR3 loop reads CASSPGAGVYEQYF. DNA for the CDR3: TGTGCCAGCAGCCCGGGGGCGGGAGTCTACGAGCAGTACTTC.

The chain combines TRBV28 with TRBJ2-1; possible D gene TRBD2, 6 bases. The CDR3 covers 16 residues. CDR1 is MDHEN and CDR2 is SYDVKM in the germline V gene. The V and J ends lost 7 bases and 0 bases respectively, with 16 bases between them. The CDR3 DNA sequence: TGTGCCAGCATAGCTAGCGTAGAATACTCCTACAATGAGCAGTTCTTC. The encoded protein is CASIASVEYSYNEQFF.

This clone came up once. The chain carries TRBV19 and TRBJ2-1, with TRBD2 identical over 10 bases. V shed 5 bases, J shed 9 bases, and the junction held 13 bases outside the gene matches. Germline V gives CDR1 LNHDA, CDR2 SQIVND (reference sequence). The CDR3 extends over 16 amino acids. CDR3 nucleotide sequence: TGTGCCAGTAGTCCCCTAGCGGGAGAACTTGAGTGTGAGCAGTTCTTC. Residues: CASSPLAGELECEQFF.

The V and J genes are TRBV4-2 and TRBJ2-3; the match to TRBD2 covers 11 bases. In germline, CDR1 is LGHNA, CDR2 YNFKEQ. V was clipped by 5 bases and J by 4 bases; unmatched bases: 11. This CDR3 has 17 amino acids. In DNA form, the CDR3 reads TGTGCCAGCAGCTCATTACTAGCGGGAGAAGGTGCAGATACGCAGTATTTT. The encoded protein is CASSSLLAGEGADTQYF.

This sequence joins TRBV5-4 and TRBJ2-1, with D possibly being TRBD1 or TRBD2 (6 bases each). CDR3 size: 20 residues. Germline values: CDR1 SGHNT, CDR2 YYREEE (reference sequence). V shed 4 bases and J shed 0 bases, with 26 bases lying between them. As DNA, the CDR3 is TGTGCCAGCAGCCCGCCGGAGGGAAAGGGGGGCCGACGCTCCTACAATGAGCAGTTCTTC. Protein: CASSPPEGKGGRRSYNEQFF.

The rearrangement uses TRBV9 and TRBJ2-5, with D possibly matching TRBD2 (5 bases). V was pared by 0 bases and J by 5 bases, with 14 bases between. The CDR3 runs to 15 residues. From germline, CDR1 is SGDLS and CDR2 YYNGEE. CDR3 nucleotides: TGTGCCAGCAGCGTAGGGGGTGGGAGTCAGGAGACCCAGTACTTC. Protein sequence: CASSVGGGSQETQYF.

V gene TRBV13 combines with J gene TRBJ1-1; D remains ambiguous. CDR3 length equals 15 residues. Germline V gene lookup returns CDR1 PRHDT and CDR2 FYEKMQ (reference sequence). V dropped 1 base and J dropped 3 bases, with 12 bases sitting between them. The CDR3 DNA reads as TGTGCCAGCAGCTTAGCCTCAGGAGAATACACTGAAGCTTTCTTT. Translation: CASSLASGEYTEAFF. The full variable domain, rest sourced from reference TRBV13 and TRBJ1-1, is AAGVIQSPRHLIKEKRETATLKCYPIPRHDTVYWYQQGPGQDPQFLISFYEKMQSDKGSIPDRFSAQQFSDYHSELNMSSLELGDSALYFCASSLASGEYTEAFFGQGTRLTVV.

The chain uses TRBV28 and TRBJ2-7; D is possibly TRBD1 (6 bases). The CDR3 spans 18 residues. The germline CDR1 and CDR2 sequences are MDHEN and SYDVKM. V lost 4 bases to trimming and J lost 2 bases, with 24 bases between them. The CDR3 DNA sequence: TGTGCCAGCAGTTCATCCTTGGACAGCCTCCTTCGCCCCTACGAGCAGTACTTC. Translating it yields CASSSSLDSLLRPYEQYF.

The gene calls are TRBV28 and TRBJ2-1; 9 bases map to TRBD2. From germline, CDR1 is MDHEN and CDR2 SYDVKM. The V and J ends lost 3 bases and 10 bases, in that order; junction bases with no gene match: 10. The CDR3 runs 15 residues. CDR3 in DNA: TGTGCCAGCAGTTTCGGGACTAGCACCCCCCAAGAGCAGTTCTTC. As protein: CASSFGTSTPQEQFF.

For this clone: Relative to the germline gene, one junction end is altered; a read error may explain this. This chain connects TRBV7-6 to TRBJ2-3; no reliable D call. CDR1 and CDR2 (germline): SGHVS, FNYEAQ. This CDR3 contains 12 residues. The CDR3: CASASFTDAQYF. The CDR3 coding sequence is TGTGCCAGCGCCTCCTTCACAGATGCGCAGTATTTT.

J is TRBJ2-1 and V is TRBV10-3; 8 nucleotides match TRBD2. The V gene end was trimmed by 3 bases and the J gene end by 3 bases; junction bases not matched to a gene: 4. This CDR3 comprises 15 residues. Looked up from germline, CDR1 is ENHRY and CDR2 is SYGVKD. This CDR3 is CAISELAVDYNEQFF. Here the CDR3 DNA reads TGTGCCATCAGTGAACTAGCGGTGGACTACAATGAGCAGTTCTTC.

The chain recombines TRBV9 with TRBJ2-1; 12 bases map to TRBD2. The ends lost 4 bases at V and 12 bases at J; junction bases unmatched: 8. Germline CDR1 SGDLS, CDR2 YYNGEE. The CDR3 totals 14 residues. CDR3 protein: CASSFRLAGELQFF. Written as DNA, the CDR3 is TGTGCCAGCAGCTTCCGACTAGCGGGAGAGTTGCAGTTCTTC.

The CDR3 spells CASRGRGNSYEQYF. The CDR3 DNA reads TGTGCCAGCAGGGGACGCGGGAACTCCTACGAGCAGTACTTC. The chain recombines TRBV28 with TRBJ2-7; D is possibly TRBD2 (6 bases). Germline V gives CDR1 MDHEN, CDR2 SYDVKM. V was trimmed by 6 bases and J by 0 bases, leaving 12 bases between them. CDR3 size: 14 residues.

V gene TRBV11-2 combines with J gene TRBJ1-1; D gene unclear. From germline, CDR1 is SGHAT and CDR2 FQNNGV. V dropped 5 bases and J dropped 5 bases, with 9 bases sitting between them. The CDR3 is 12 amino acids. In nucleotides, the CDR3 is TGTGCCAGCAGCGGTTATGTGACTGAAGCTTTCTTT. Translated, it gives CASSGYVTEAFF.

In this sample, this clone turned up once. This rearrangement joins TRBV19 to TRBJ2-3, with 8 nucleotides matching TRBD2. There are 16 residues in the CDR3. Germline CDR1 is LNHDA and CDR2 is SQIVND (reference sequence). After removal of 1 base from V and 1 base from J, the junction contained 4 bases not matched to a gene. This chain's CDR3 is CASSIGVGGGTDTQYF. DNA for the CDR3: TGTGCCAGTAGTATAGGGGTCGGGGGGGGCACAGATACGCAGTATTTT.

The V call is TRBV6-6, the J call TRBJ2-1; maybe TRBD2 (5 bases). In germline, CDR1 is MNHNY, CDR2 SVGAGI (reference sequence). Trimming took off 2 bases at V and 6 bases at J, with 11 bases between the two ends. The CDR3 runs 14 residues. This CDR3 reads CASSYPGNLNEQFF. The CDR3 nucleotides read TGTGCCAGCAGTTACCCGGGAAACCTCAATGAGCAGTTCTTC.

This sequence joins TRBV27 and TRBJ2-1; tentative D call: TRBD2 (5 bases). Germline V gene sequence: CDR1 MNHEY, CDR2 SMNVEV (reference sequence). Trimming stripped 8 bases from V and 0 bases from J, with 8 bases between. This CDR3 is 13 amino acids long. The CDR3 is CASGRGSYNEQFF. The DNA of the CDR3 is TGTGCCAGCGGACGGGGCTCCTACAATGAGCAGTTCTTC.